This TCR beta chain was captured in a study of control samples from healthy donors and cancer patients (dated by TCRdb to about 2020). Receptor amplification or capture employed the immunoSEQ multiplex PCR assay. Here the immuneACCESS table is served through TCRdb, limited to in-frame sequences with V and J called. Missing clones are a known gap in these copies; in checked studies unresolved V genes cover under half, and the rest lacks a known reason. Within this sample are under 150,000 clones, with 93% of them counted one time only. Approximately 2.5% of the sample rests with the top ten. Spanning cysteine to phenylalanine, the CDR3 consists of 13 amino acids. Only the CDR3 DNA stays, 39 bases, in frame from base 1. V gives up 1 base and J gives up 3 bases, and the segment between their germline ends measures 7 bases. CDR1 MGHRA and CDR2 YSYEKL were looked up in the germline V gene. With respect to this clone: It has no known antigen specificity. The sample holds no much larger clone one base away, and base qualities are not on file.

Sequencing used blood. The sequence was obtained from a man aged 25-45 years in good health. The rearrangement joined TRBV4-1 to TRBJ2-7, with no D gene named confidently. The CDR3 protein: CASSQGPSYEQYF. The nucleotide sequence reads as follows: TGCGCCAGCAGCCAAGGACCGAGCTACGAGCAGTACTTC.